One sample yielded the 28 T cell receptor beta chains listed below, sequenced in a study of chronic HIV infection and antiretroviral therapy. TCRdb ran MiXCR on the 5' RACE reads and lists one entry per CDR3 protein. The sample consists of 40,000 to 60,000 distinct CDR3 sequences, about a fifth of them appearing once. The sequencing input was peripheral blood. The receptors were gathered from an adult who had HIV and had not received antiretroviral therapy, or was an uninfected healthy control (not recorded which).

This clonotype appeared once. This chain connects TRBV7-9 to TRBJ1-1, with D perhaps TRBD1 (6 bases). Germline V gene sequence: CDR1 SEHNR, CDR2 FQNEAQ (reference sequence). Trimming shortened V by 4 bases and J by 4 bases, and 13 bases separated the two germline ends. This CDR3 has 14 residues. CDR3 coding DNA: TGTGCCAGCAGCTGGCCCAGAGGGGGCACTGAAGCTTTCTTT. Amino acid sequence: CASSWPRGGTEAFF.

The rearrangement links TRBV28 to TRBJ2-7; no definite D call. Trimming shortened V by 0 bases and J by 3 bases, and 15 bases separated the two germline ends. Germline CDR1 is MDHEN and CDR2 is SYDVKM. The CDR3 totals 16 residues. In nucleotides, the CDR3 is TGTGCCAGCAGTTTATGGGTTCGTGAGCCCCTCTACGAGCAGTACTTC. Its protein is CASSLWVREPLYEQYF.

This clonotype was picked up a small number of times. The V and J genes are TRBV29-1 and TRBJ1-5, with 7 bases fitting TRBD1. V lost 7 bases and J lost 4; bases outside the gene matches: 7. Germline V gene data show CDR1 as SQVTM and CDR2 as ANQGSEA. The CDR3 runs 13 residues. This chain's CDR3 is CSAGTAMNQPQHF. CDR3 in DNA: TGCAGCGCAGGGACAGCGATGAATCAGCCCCAGCATTTT.

The chain recombines TRBV3-1 with TRBJ2-7; D not certain. The CDR3 length is 12 residues. The germline V gene encodes CDR1 LGHDT and CDR2 YNNKEL (reference sequence). Trimming removed 5 bases from V and 1 base from J, with 6 bases in between. CDR3 amino acids: CASSDWSYEQYF. The CDR3 DNA reads as TGTGCCAGCAGCGACTGGTCCTACGAGCAGTACTTC.

The CDR3 loop reads CATSDPTWGGPQHF. The CDR3 region has the DNA TGTGCCACCAGTGACCCGACGTGGGGAGGGCCCCAGCATTTT. The chain carries TRBV24-1 and TRBJ1-5, with no clear D. This CDR3 contains 14 residues. With 4 bases removed from V and 9 bases from J, the gap between germline ends came to 15 bases. CDR1 is KGHDR, CDR2 SFDVKD, per germline.

This chain links TRBV2 with TRBJ2-6, with 9 bases matching TRBD1. V dropped 3 bases and J dropped 0; count of bases not matched to a gene: 3. This CDR3 contains 17 residues. Germline values: CDR1 SNHLY, CDR2 FYNNEI. In DNA, the CDR3 is TGTGCCAGCAGTGACACAGGGGGCTCCTCTGGGGCCAACGTCCTGACTTTC. It specifies CASSDTGGSSGANVLTF. The entire variable domain, with the rest obtained from reference TRBV2 and TRBJ2-6, is as follows: EPEVTQTPSHQVTQMGQEVILRCVPISNHLYFYWYRQILGQKVEFLVSFYNNEISEKSEIFDDQFSVERPDGSNFTLKIRSTKLEDSAMYFCASSDTGGSSGANVLTFGAGSRLTVL.

A few counts support this clonotype. This chain connects TRBV6-5 to TRBJ2-6, with D possibly being TRBD2 (5 bases). Trimming took 8 bases from V and 1 from J, leaving 12 bases between them. The CDR3 contains 15 residues. Germline CDR1 and CDR2: MNHEY and SVGAGI. CDR3 sequence: CASSSRGSGANVLTF. The CDR3 DNA follows: TGTGCCAGCTCTTCCCGGGGATCTGGGGCCAACGTCCTGACTTTC.

This clonotype was found many times. This chain connects TRBV28 to TRBJ1-5; TRBD1 matches 8 bases. CDR1 and CDR2 (germline): MDHEN, SYDVKM. CDR3 length: 15 residues. J lost 1 base, V lost 3 bases, and 2 bases had no gene match. The CDR3 is CASSFSGGSNQPQHF. The CDR3 bases are TGTGCCAGCAGTTTTTCAGGGGGCAGCAATCAGCCCCAGCATTTT.

This chain joins TRBV2 and TRBJ1-5, with D uncertain. CDR3 length: 14 amino acids. Between the trimmed V and J ends, which lost 2 bases and 0 bases, there was a span of 5 bases. In germline, CDR1 is SNHLY, CDR2 FYNNEI. This CDR3 is CASSERHSNQPQHF. CDR3 nucleotides: TGTGCCAGCAGTGAACGGCATAGCAATCAGCCCCAGCATTTT.

This clonotype occurred a few times. V usage is TRBV7-9 and J usage is TRBJ2-7; TRBD1 aligns across 8 bases. The CDR3 consists of 16 residues. With 5 bases clipped from V and 5 bases from J, the junction kept 14 bases outside the gene matches. Germline V gives CDR1 SEHNR, CDR2 FQNEAQ (reference sequence). DNA for the CDR3: TGTGCCAGCAGCCCTCCCCGGACAGGGTTAGTCCACGAGCAGTACTTC. Its translation: CASSPPRTGLVHEQYF.

The chain couples TRBV6-5 to TRBJ1-4; maybe TRBD1 (6 bases). Trimming took off 3 bases at V and 10 bases at J, with 18 bases between the two ends. The CDR3 has 15 amino acids. From germline, CDR1 is MNHEY and CDR2 SVGAGI. CDR3 coding DNA: TGTGCCAGCAGTTATATGGGGGCCTCCGGGGGAAAACTGTTTTTT. Protein: CASSYMGASGGKLFF.

This chain connects TRBV7-2 to TRBJ2-1; 9 bases map to TRBD2. Germline V gives CDR1 SGHTA, CDR2 FQGNSA. The CDR3 consists of 16 residues. Trimming cost V 1 base and J 10 bases; bases outside gene matches: 11. In DNA form, the CDR3 reads TGTGCCAGCAGCTTAGTCAGTGGACTAGCGAGTGGAGAGCAGTTCTTC. The encoded protein is CASSLVSGLASGEQFF.

This chain joins TRBV5-6 and TRBJ1-1; D is unclear. Germline V gene lookup returns CDR1 SGHDT and CDR2 YYEEEE. Trimming removed 2 bases at V and 5 bases at J, with 7 bases between. The CDR3 has 12 amino acids. In DNA, the CDR3 is TGTGCCAGCAGCTTTGTGCGGACTGAAGCTTTCTTT. This gives the protein CASSFVRTEAFF.

This clonotype appeared a single time. The chain combines TRBV9 with TRBJ2-1; D gene unclear. In germline, CDR1 is SGDLS, CDR2 YYNGEE. CDR3 length: 14 amino acids. The ends were cut back, 3 bases at V and 4 bases at J, with 11 bases in the middle. The CDR3 nucleotides read TGTGCCAGCAGCGGAATGCTGGGGTACAATGAGCAGTTCTTC. Its translation is CASSGMLGYNEQFF.

The chain is built from TRBV12-3 or TRBV12-4 and TRBJ1-5; possible D gene TRBD1, 5 bases. CDR3 length equals 13 residues. V was clipped by 3 bases and J by 9 bases, with 12 bases between them. CDR3 sequence reads: CASSLGGEGPQHF. In DNA form, the CDR3 reads TGTGCCAGCAGTTTGGGGGGAGAGGGGCCCCAGCATTTT.

The rearrangement uses TRBV28 and TRBJ2-3, with 7 bases lining up with TRBD2. The CDR3 is 14 residues long. The trim removed 4 bases at V and 9 bases at J, leaving 10 bases unmatched. Per germline, CDR1 MDHEN and CDR2 SYDVKM. CDR3 loop: CASSSPTPGLTQYF. The CDR3 DNA reads TGTGCCAGCAGTTCCCCCACTCCGGGACTAACGCAGTATTTT.

At least ten counts were recorded for this clonotype. The rearrangement links TRBV7-8 to TRBJ2-3; TRBD2 is a possible D gene (5 bases). The V and J ends lost 2 bases and 0 bases respectively, with 12 bases between them. CDR3 length: 16 residues. From germline, CDR1 is SGHVS and CDR2 FQNEAQ. CDR3 residues: CASSLMRVTSTDTQYF. In DNA, the CDR3 is TGTGCCAGCAGCTTAATGCGGGTGACAAGCACAGATACGCAGTATTTT.

The chain uses TRBV20-1 and TRBJ1-2; 11 bases are a match to TRBD1. The junction had 5 bases not matched to a gene; V was cut back by 5 bases and J by 6 bases. Germline V gene sequence: CDR1 DFQATT, CDR2 SNEGSKA (reference sequence). CDR3 size: 13 residues. The CDR3 nucleotides read TGCAGTGCTTACTGGACAGGGGGCCATGGCTACACCTTC. This encodes CSAYWTGGHGYTF.

The rearrangement links TRBV20-1 to TRBJ2-1; 7 nucleotides line up with TRBD2. CDR3 size: 15 residues. The germline V gene has CDR1 DFQATT and CDR2 SNEGSKA (reference sequence). Trimming removed 3 bases from V and 3 bases from J; junction bases left unmatched: 8. CDR3 in DNA: TGCAGTGCTAGGTCCGGGAGGCCCATCTACAATGAGCAGTTCTTC. This gives the protein CSARSGRPIYNEQFF.

This clonotype was picked up a small number of times. The chain links TRBV6-1 to TRBJ2-5, with D perhaps matching TRBD1 or TRBD2 (5 bases each). The CDR3 consists of 17 residues. Trimming stripped 2 bases from V and 5 bases from J, with 21 bases between. CDR1 and CDR2 (germline): MNHNS, SASEGT. The CDR3 nucleotides read TGTGCCAGCAGTGAATGGGGGACCACCGCCAGGCCCGAGACCCAGTACTTC. Translated, it gives CASSEWGTTARPETQYF.

The rearrangement links TRBV29-1 to TRBJ2-2; possible D gene TRBD2, 5 bases. Germline CDR1 SQVTM, CDR2 ANQGSEA. The CDR3 totals 13 residues. V was pared by 3 bases and J by 8 bases, with 13 bases between. This CDR3 reads CSVDEGEAGELFF. The CDR3 coding sequence is TGCAGCGTTGATGAGGGAGAGGCGGGGGAGCTGTTTTTT.

With respect to this clonotype: One end of the junction does not line up with germline, which may come from a read error. J is TRBJ1-1 and V is TRBV28; D gene unclear. Per germline, CDR1 MDHEN and CDR2 SYDVKM. CDR3 length equals 14 residues. CDR3: CASSLLPLADVKTF. For the CDR3, the DNA is TGTGCCAGCAGTTTACTTCCCTTGGCCGACGTGAAGACGTTT.

This clonotype has a handful of counts. This chain joins TRBV20-1 and TRBJ1-5, with no clear D. Trimming left V 0 bases short and J 6 bases short, with 15 bases between. The CDR3 length is 15 residues. Germline V gives CDR1 DFQATT, CDR2 SNEGSKA (reference sequence). The CDR3 nucleotides are TGCAGTGCTAGAGATAAGGGTCCGGGATTTCAGCCCCAGCATTTT. It translates to CSARDKGPGFQPQHF.

In its sample, this clonotype was seen a few times. The chain carries TRBV4-2 and TRBJ2-7; 11 bases agree with TRBD1. The CDR3 covers 15 residues. Germline V gene lookup returns CDR1 LGHNA and CDR2 YNFKEQ. J was trimmed by 5 bases and V by 1 base; bases with no gene match: 4. CDR3 nucleotides: TGTGCCAGCAGCCAAGTCCGGACAGGGGGCGACGAGCAGTACTTC. The encoded protein is CASSQVRTGGDEQYF.

This chain links TRBV5-1 with TRBJ2-1, with TRBD2 matching over 14 bases. The CDR3 totals 19 residues. The ends lost 4 bases at V and 0 bases at J; junction bases unmatched: 9. CDR1 and CDR2 from the germline V gene are SGHRS and YFSETQ. CDR3 in amino acids: CASSPGLAGGPSSYNEQFF. CDR3 DNA sequence: TGCGCCAGCAGCCCAGGACTAGCGGGAGGACCGAGCTCCTACAATGAGCAGTTCTTC.

This clonotype was observed a handful of times. The V and J genes are TRBV28 and TRBJ1-6, with 7 bases lining up with TRBD1. V shed 3 bases and J 5 bases; nucleotides not matched to a gene: 7. Germline V gives CDR1 MDHEN, CDR2 SYDVKM. The CDR3 spans 16 residues. The CDR3 is CASSFSQGLDNSPLHF. CDR3 sequence (DNA): TGTGCCAGCAGTTTCTCACAGGGGTTGGATAATTCACCCCTCCACTTT.

The chain uses TRBV14 and TRBJ2-5; 14 bases are shared with TRBD2. With 2 bases clipped from V and 5 bases from J, the junction kept 4 bases outside the gene matches. Looked up from germline, CDR1 is SGHDN and CDR2 is FVKESK. The CDR3 contains 16 residues. CDR3 DNA sequence: TGTGCCAGCAGCCAAAGGACTAGCGGGAGGAGGGAGACCCAGTACTTC. This translates into CASSQRTSGRRETQYF.

The genes are TRBV3-1 and TRBJ2-6, with D hard to call. The CDR3 is 17 residues long. The V gene's germline CDR1 is LGHDT and CDR2 YNNKEL (reference sequence). Trimming took off 0 bases at V and 4 bases at J, with 13 bases between the two ends. CDR3 residues: CASSQELRARGANVLTF. The CDR3 DNA sequence: TGTGCCAGCAGCCAAGAGTTAAGGGCCAGGGGGGCCAACGTCCTGACTTTC.